The 16 T cell receptor beta chains in this list originate from one sample, sequenced in a study of CD8+ T cells in alopecia areata. Sequencing used cDNA as its template, made by extracting RNA and reverse transcribing it. The assay was immunoSEQ multiplex PCR, and TCRdb's table has in-frame clones only and misses some. The sample lists 210,000 or so clones; approximately 72% were seen once. The treatment: oral pan-JAK inhibitor, 5-10 mg twice daily. Sequencing used CD4+ T cells sorted from blood, obtained around week 46, from a patient treated with tofacitinib. The receptor source for this set is a human donor with alopecia areata.

The chain links TRBV4-3 to TRBJ2-2; no clear D. Between the trimmed V and J ends, which lost 5 bases and 7 bases, there was a span of 14 bases. CDR3 length: 14 residues. Germline CDR1 is LGHNA and CDR2 is YSLEER. The CDR3 is CASSGKSLGGELFF. CDR3 in DNA: TGCGCCAGCAGCGGAAAGTCCCTCGGCGGGGAGCTGTTTTTT.

In this sample, this clone turned up a few times. V gene TRBV7-7 combines with J gene TRBJ2-2; no clear D gene. Trimming pared 5 bases from V and 4 bases from J, leaving 14 bases between. Germline lookup yields CDR1 SSHAT and CDR2 FNYEAQ (reference sequence). The CDR3 length is 15 residues. CDR3 DNA: TGTGCCAGCAGCCCGAGCCGGACGGTCACCGGGGAGCTGTTTTTT. Its translation is CASSPSRTVTGELFF. Full variable domain (remainder filled in from reference TRBV7-7 and TRBJ2-2): GAGVSQSPRYKVTKRGQDVTLRCDPISSHATLYWYQQALGQGPEFLTYFNYEAQPDKSGLPSDRFSAERPEGSISTLTIQRTEQRDSAMYRCASSPSRTVTGELFFGEGSRLTVL.

The CDR3 loop reads CASSLNYEQYF. In DNA form, the CDR3 reads TGTGCCAGCAGCTTAAACTACGAGCAGTACTTC. The chain couples TRBV7-2 to TRBJ2-7; D is ambiguous. Germline assignment: CDR1 SGHTA and CDR2 FQGNSA. There are 11 residues in the CDR3. V was trimmed by 2 bases and J by 3 bases, leaving 2 bases between them.

The rearrangement joins TRBV30 to TRBJ1-6; D perhaps matches TRBD1 (6 bases). Germline assignment: CDR1 GTSNPN and CDR2 SVGIG (reference sequence). This CDR3 has 15 residues. The V end was cut by 3 bases, the J end by 6 bases, with 15 bases between. The DNA for the CDR3 is TGTGCCTGGAGCTGGGGGCGTATCGGTAATTCACCCCTCCACTTT. It specifies CAWSWGRIGNSPLHF. Full variable domain (rest looked up from reference TRBV30 and TRBJ1-6): SQTIHQWPATLVQPVGSPLSLECTVEGTSNPNLYWYRQAAGRGLQLLFYSVGIGQISSEVPQNLSASRPQDRQFILSSKKLLLSDSGFYLCAWSWGRIGNSPLHFGNGTRLTVT.

CDR3 protein: CASSPHGPYEQYF. CDR3 in DNA: TGTGCCAGCAGCCCCCACGGCCCCTACGAGCAGTACTTC. The V call is TRBV9, the J call TRBJ2-7; D is uncertain. Germline V CDR1 and CDR2: SGDLS, YYNGEE. The germline V and J ends were trimmed by 4 bases and 2 bases, with 10 bases remaining between them. The CDR3 is 13 residues long.

This chain joins TRBV7-6 and TRBJ1-1, with a tentative D call TRBD1 (6 bases). Germline loops: CDR1 SGHVS, CDR2 FNYEAQ. The CDR3 totals 15 residues. V lost 5 bases and J lost 8, with 21 bases in between. The DNA for the CDR3 is TGTGCCAGCAGCGCCTCGGGACACGCAGGTGCGGAAGCTTTCTTT. Translating gives CASSASGHAGAEAFF.

A few counts support this clone. The sample holds other DNA sequences that translate to the same CDR3. J is TRBJ1-1 and V is TRBV7-2; D not resolved. The CDR3 spans 12 residues. The germline V and J ends were trimmed by 5 bases and 1 base, with 5 bases remaining between them. CDR1 is SGHTA and CDR2 is FQGNSA in the germline V gene. The CDR3 region is CASSRENTEAFF. CDR3 DNA: TGTGCCAGCAGCCGTGAGAACACTGAAGCTTTCTTT.

This clone has a single count. The chain joins TRBV29-1 to TRBJ1-1, with D maybe TRBD1 (6 bases). Trimming removed 5 bases from V and 11 bases from J, with 18 bases in between. The CDR3 spans 12 residues. The V gene's germline CDR1 is SQVTM and CDR2 ANQGSEA. This CDR3 reads CSVLDSVAWAFF. Here the CDR3 DNA reads TGCAGCGTTCTGGACAGCGTTGCGTGGGCTTTCTTT.

The CDR3 here is CASSYGTGRTDTQYF. The CDR3 DNA is TGTGCCAGCAGCTACGGGACAGGACGCACAGATACGCAGTATTTT. This chain uses TRBV7-3 with TRBJ2-3; 8 nucleotides line up with TRBD1. CDR3 length equals 15 residues. Germline CDR1 is SGHTA and CDR2 is FQGTGA. J lost 1 base, V lost 4 bases, and 4 bases had no gene match. Supplemented by reference TRBV7-3 and TRBJ2-3, the full variable domain reads GAGVSQTPSNKVTEKGKYVELRCDPISGHTALYWYRQSLGQGPEFLIYFQGTGAADDSGLPNDRFFAVRPEGSVSTLKIQRTERGDSAVYLCASSYGTGRTDTQYFGPGTRLTVL.

V and J are TRBV29-1 and TRBJ1-1; TRBD1 aligns across 10 bases. The J segment lost 5 bases and the V segment lost 7 bases, leaving 7 bases of the junction unmatched. The CDR3 length is 13 residues. Germline CDR1 is SQVTM and CDR2 is ANQGSEA. The chain's CDR3 is CSARQGAKTEAFF. The CDR3 DNA is TGCAGCGCTAGACAGGGGGCGAAGACTGAAGCTTTCTTT.

V gene TRBV29-1 combines with J gene TRBJ1-5; D gene uncertain. The CDR3 covers 14 residues. From germline, CDR1 is SQVTM and CDR2 ANQGSEA. Trimming shortened V by 3 bases and J by 1 base, and 10 bases separated the two germline ends. CDR3 residues: CSVDGGNSNQPQHF. The CDR3 nucleotides read TGCAGCGTTGATGGAGGGAACAGCAATCAGCCCCAGCATTTT. Drawing the rest from reference TRBV29-1 and TRBJ1-5, the complete variable domain is SAVISQKPSRDICQRGTSLTIQCQVDSQVTMMFWYRQQPGQSLTLIATANQGSEATYESGFVIDKFPISRPNLTFSTLTVSNMSPEDSSIYLCSVDGGNSNQPQHFGDGTRLSIL.

V and J are TRBV5-6 and TRBJ2-3, with no clear D. The germline V and J ends were trimmed by 6 bases and 0 bases, with 5 bases remaining between them. From germline, CDR1 is SGHDT and CDR2 YYEEEE. The CDR3 extends over 12 amino acids. The CDR3, as DNA: TGTGCCAGCACCGGGAGCACAGATACGCAGTATTTT. Translating it yields CASTGSTDTQYF.

The gene calls are TRBV9 and TRBJ2-3; possible D gene TRBD2, 6 bases. This CDR3 comprises 15 residues. V lost 4 bases and J 2 bases, leaving 14 bases between the germline ends. CDR1 is SGDLS and CDR2 is YYNGEE in the germline V gene. This CDR3 reads CASSIWDSPTDTQYF. The DNA for the CDR3 is TGTGCCAGCAGCATCTGGGACTCCCCCACAGATACGCAGTATTTT. Using reference TRBV9 and TRBJ2-3 for the parts outside the CDR3, the full variable domain is DSGVTQTPKHLITATGQRVTLRCSPRSGDLSVYWYQQSLDQGLQFLIQYYNGEERAKGNILERFSAQQFPDLHSELNLSSLELGDSALYFCASSIWDSPTDTQYFGPGTRLTVL.

The sample holds a few counts of this clone. The chain employs TRBV5-1 and TRBJ1-1, with D tentatively TRBD1 (5 bases). Trimming removed 6 bases from V and 1 base from J, with 13 bases in between. This CDR3 region has 14 residues. Germline CDR1 is SGHRS and CDR2 is YFSETQ. CDR3 amino acids: CASTGDSGNTEAFF. The CDR3 region has the DNA TGCGCCAGCACCGGGGACTCTGGGAACACTGAAGCTTTCTTT.

This chain links TRBV30 with TRBJ1-1, with a possible D match to TRBD1 (6 bases). This CDR3 contains 15 residues. V was cut by 2 bases and J by 1 base, with 14 bases left in between. The germline V gene has CDR1 GTSNPN and CDR2 SVGIG (reference sequence). The CDR3 DNA follows: TGTGCCTGGAGTCTGGGGGGCCCAGGGAACACTGAAGCTTTCTTT. The encoded protein is CAWSLGGPGNTEAFF.

The chain recombines TRBV19 with TRBJ1-5, with D perhaps matching TRBD1 (6 bases). CDR1 LNHDA and CDR2 SQIVND come from the germline V gene (reference sequence). Trimming stripped 3 bases from V and 3 bases from J, with 12 bases between. This CDR3 has 15 residues. CDR3 coding DNA: TGTGCCAGTAGTATCAGGGGAAATACCAATCAGCCCCAGCATTTT. This sequence encodes CASSIRGNTNQPQHF.